This record looks at one TCR beta chain sequence and its context. Under the authors' procedure: Amplification from reference gene primers served as the basis for estimated nucleated cell counts. The repertoire was sequenced with immunoSEQ multiplex PCR; TCRdb's copy has only in-frame clones and lacks some. Clonal size and the V and J genes are those of that table, whereas D and trimming came from the DNA. The sample lists 150,000 or so clones, 70% to 80% seen once, with 8.1% in the top ten. CDR3 length equals 13 residues. The V end was cut by 5 bases, the J end by 8 bases, with 15 bases between. Germline assignment: CDR1 MNHEY and CDR2 SVGAGI. Enrolled during active infection, Seattle patients were then followed longitudinally. The sample belongs to a study of blood T cell repertoires in COVID-19. Overall study context: Samples representing acute and convalescent COVID-19 were sourced from the United States, Italy and Spain. PBMCs, B-cell-depleted T cells, or T cells provided the cDNA or gDNA that made up the material.

The J gene is TRBJ1-2, the V gene TRBV6-5; D gene uncertain. This sequence originates from an older woman with COVID-19, enrolled during active disease. Sequenced input: peripheral blood. The CDR3: CASSLRREGGYTF. The CDR3 DNA is TGTGCCAGCAGTCTCAGGAGAGAGGGAGGCTACACCTTC.